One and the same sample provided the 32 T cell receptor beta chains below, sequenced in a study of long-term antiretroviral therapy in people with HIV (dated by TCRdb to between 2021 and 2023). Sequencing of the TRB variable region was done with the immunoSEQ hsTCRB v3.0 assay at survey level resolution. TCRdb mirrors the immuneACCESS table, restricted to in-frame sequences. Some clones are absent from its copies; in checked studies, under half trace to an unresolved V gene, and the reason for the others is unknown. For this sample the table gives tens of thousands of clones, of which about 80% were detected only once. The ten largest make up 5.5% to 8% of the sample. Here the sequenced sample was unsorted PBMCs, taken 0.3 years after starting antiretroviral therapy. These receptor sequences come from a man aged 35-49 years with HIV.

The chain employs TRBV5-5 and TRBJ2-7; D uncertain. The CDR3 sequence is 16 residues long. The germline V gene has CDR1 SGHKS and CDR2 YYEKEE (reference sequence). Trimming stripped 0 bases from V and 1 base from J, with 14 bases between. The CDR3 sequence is CASSLGPGRRSYEQYF. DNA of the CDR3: TGTGCCAGCAGCTTGGGACCTGGTCGCAGGTCCTACGAGCAGTACTTC.

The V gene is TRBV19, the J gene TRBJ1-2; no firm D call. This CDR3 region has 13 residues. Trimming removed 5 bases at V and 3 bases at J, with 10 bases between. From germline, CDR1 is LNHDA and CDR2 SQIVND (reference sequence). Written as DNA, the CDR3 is TGTGCCAGTAGTGACGGAGCCTACTATGGCTACACCTTC. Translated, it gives CASSDGAYYGYTF.

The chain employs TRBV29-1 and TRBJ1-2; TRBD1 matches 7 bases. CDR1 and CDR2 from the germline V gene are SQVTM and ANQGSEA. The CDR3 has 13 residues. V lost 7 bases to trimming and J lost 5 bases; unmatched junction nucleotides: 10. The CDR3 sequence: CSAGWGQKYGYTF. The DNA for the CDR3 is TGCAGCGCCGGGTGGGGACAGAAATATGGCTACACCTTC.

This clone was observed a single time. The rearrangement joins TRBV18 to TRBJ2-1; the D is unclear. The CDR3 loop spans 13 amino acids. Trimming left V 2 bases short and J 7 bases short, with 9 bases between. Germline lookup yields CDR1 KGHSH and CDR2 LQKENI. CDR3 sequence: CASSPGSGNEQFF. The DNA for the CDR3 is TGTGCCAGCTCACCAGGTTCCGGGAATGAGCAGTTCTTC.

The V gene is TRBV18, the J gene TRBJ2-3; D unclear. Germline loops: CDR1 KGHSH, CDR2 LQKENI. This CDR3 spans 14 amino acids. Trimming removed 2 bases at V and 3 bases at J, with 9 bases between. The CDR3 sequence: CASSPTTQTDTQYF. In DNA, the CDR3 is TGTGCCAGCTCACCAACTACACAGACAGATACGCAGTATTTT.

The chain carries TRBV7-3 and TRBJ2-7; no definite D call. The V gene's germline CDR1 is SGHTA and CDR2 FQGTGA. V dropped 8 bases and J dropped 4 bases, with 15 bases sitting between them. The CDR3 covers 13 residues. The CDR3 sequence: CASAKASGYEQYF. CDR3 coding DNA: TGTGCCAGCGCTAAGGCGTCCGGGTACGAGCAGTACTTC.

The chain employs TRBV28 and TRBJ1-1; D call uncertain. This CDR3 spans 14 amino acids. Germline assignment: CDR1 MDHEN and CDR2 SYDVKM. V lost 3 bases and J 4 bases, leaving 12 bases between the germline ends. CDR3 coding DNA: TGTGCCAGCAGTTTTCCTCCGGCCGGCACTGAAGCTTTCTTT. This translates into CASSFPPAGTEAFF.

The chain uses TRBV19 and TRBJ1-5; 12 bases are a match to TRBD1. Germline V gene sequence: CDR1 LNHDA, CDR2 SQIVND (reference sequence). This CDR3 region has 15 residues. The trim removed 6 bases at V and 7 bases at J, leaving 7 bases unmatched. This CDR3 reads CASRVGTGGGQPQHF. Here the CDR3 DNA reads TGTGCCAGTAGGGTCGGGACAGGGGGCGGCCAGCCCCAGCATTTT. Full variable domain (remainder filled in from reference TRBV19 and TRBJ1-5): DGGITQSPKYLFRKEGQNVTLSCEQNLNHDAMYWYRQDPGQGLRLIYYSQIVNDFQKGDIAEGYSVSREKKESFPLTVTSAQKNPTAFYLCASRVGTGGGQPQHFGDGTRLSIL.

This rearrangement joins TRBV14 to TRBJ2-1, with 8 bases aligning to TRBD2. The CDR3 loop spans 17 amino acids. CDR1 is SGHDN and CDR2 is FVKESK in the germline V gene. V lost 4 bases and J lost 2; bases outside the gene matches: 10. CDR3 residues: CASSPLPLLAAYNEQFF. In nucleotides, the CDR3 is TGTGCCAGCAGCCCTCTTCCTTTACTAGCGGCCTACAATGAGCAGTTCTTC.

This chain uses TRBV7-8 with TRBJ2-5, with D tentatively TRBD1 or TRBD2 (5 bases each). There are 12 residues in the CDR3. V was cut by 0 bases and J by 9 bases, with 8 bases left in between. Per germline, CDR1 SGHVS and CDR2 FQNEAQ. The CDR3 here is CASSLAGRAQYF. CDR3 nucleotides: TGTGCCAGCAGCTTAGCGGGGCGGGCCCAGTACTTC.

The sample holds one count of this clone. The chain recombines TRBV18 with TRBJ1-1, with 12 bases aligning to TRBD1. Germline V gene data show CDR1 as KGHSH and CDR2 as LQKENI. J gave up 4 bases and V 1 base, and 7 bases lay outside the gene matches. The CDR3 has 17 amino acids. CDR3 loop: CASSPQGTGGGGTEAFF. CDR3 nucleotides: TGTGCCAGCTCACCACAGGGGACAGGGGGCGGGGGCACTGAAGCTTTCTTT.

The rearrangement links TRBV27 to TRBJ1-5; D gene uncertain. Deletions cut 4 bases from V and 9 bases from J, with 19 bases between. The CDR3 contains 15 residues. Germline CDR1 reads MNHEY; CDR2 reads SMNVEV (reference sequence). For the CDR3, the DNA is TGTGCCAGCAGTTCCCTACCCCCCGTTGCGGCGCCCCAGCATTTT. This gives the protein CASSSLPPVAAPQHF.

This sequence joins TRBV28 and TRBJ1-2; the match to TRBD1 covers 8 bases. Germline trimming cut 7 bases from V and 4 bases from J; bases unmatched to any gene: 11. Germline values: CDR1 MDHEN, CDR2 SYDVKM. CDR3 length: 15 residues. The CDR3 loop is CASKRFRDRSYGYTF. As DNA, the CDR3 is TGTGCCAGCAAACGGTTCCGGGACAGGAGCTATGGCTACACCTTC.

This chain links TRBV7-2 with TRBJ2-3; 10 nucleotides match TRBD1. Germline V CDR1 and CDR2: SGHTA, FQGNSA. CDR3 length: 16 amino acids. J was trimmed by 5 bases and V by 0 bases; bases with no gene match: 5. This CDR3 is CASSLAGTGARDTQYF. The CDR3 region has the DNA TGTGCCAGCAGCTTAGCGGGGACAGGGGCTAGAGATACGCAGTATTTT.

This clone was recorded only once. The CDR3 DNA follows: TGTGCCAGTAGTATTTTGGATGAAAAACTGTTTTTT. This encodes CASSILDEKLFF. V and J are TRBV19 and TRBJ1-4; no reliable D call. In germline, CDR1 is LNHDA, CDR2 SQIVND (reference sequence). This CDR3 comprises 12 residues. The V end lost 3 bases, the J end lost 6 bases, and 5 bases lay between the germline ends.

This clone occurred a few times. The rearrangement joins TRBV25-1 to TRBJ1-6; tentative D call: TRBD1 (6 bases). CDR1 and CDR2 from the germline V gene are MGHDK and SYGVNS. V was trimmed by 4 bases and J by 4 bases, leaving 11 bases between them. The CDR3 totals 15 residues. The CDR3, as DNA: TGTGCCAGCAGTGCAACGGACAGATATAATTCACCCCTCCACTTT. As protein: CASSATDRYNSPLHF.

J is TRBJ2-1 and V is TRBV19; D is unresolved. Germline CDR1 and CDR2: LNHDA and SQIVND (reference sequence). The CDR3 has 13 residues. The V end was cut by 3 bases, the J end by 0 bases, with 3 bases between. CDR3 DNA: TGTGCCAGTAGTATTACCTCCTACAATGAGCAGTTCTTC. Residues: CASSITSYNEQFF.

The CDR3 nucleotides read TGCGCCAGCAGTGAAGGTGGGGCACAAGAGACCCAGTACTTC. Its protein product is CASSEGGAQETQYF. The rearrangement uses TRBV10-2 and TRBJ2-5; TRBD1 is a possible D gene (5 bases). V was pared by 3 bases and J by 2 bases, with 10 bases between. The CDR3 covers 14 residues. The germline V gene has CDR1 WSHSY and CDR2 SAAADI.

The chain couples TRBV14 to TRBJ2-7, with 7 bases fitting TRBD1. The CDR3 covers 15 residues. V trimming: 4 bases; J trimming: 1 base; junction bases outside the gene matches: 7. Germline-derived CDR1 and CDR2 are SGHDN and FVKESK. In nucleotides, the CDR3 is TGTGCCAGCAGCCTCTTCAGGGGGTCTTCCTACGAGCAGTACTTC. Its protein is CASSLFRGSSYEQYF.

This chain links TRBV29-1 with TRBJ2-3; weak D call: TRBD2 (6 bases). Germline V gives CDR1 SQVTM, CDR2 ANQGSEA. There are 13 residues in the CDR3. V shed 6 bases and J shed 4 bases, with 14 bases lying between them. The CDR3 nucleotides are TGCAGCGTCAGGGAATCTAGCGCAGATACGCAGTATTTT. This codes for CSVRESSADTQYF.

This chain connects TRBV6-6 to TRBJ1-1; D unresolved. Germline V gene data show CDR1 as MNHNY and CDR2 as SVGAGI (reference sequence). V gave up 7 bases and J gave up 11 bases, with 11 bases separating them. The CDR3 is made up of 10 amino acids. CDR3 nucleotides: TGTGCCAGCAACGAGGGCTGGGCTTTCTTT. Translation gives CASNEGWAFF.

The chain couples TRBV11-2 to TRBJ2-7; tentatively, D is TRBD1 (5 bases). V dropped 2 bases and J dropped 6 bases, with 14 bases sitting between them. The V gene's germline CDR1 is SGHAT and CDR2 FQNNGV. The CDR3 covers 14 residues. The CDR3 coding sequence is TGTGCCAGCAGCTTAATCGGCAGGGCCGGCGAGCAGTACTTC. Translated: CASSLIGRAGEQYF.

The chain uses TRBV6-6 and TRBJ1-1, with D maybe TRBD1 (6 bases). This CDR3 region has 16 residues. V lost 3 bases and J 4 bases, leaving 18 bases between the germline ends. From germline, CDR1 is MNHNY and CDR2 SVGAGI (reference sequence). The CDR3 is CASSYPEGGLATEAFF. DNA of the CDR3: TGTGCCAGCAGTTATCCCGAGGGGGGTTTGGCCACTGAAGCTTTCTTT.

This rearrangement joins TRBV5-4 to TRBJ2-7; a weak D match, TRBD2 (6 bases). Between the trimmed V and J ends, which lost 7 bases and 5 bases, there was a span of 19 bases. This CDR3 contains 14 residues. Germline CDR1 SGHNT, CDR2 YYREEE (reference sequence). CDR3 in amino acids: CASGKGTPFDEQYF. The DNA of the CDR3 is TGTGCCAGCGGGAAAGGGACTCCGTTCGACGAGCAGTACTTC. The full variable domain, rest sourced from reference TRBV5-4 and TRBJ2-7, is ETGVTQSPTHLIKTRGQQVTLRCSSQSGHNTVSWYQQALGQGPQFIFQYYREEENGRGNFPPRFSGLQFPNYSSELNVNALELDDSALYLCASGKGTPFDEQYFGPGTRLTVT.

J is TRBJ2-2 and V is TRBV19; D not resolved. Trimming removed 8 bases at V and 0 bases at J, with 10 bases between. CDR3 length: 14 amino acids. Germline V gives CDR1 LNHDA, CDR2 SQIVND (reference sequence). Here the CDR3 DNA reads TGTGCCAGTTCCAGGTTTTCGAACACCGGGGAGCTGTTTTTT. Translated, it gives CASSRFSNTGELFF. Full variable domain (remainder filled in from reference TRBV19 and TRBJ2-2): DGGITQSPKYLFRKEGQNVTLSCEQNLNHDAMYWYRQDPGQGLRLIYYSQIVNDFQKGDIAEGYSVSREKKESFPLTVTSAQKNPTAFYLCASSRFSNTGELFFGEGSRLTVL.

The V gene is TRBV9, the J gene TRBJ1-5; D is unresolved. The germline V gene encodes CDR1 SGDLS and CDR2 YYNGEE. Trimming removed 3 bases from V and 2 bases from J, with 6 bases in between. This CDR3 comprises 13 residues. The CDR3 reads CASSAQGNQPQHF. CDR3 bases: TGTGCCAGCAGCGCTCAAGGCAATCAGCCCCAGCATTTT.

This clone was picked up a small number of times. CDR3 DNA: TGTGCCAGCAGCTTAGCGTCCGATCTGCCCCAGCATTTT. Translating it yields CASSLASDLPQHF. This chain joins TRBV7-8 and TRBJ1-5, with D hard to call. The CDR3 runs to 13 residues. CDR1 SGHVS and CDR2 FQNEAQ come from the germline V gene. V lost 0 bases to trimming and J lost 9 bases, with 9 bases between them.

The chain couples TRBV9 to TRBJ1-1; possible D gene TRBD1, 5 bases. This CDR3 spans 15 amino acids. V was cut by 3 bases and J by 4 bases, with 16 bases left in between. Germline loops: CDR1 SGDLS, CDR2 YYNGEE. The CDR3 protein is CASSATGGVGTEAFF. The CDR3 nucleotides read TGTGCCAGCAGCGCGACGGGGGGGGTCGGCACTGAAGCTTTCTTT.

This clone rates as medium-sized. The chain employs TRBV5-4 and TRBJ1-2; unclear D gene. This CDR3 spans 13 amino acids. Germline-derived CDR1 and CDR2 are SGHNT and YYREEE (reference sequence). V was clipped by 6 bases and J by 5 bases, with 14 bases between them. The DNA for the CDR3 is TGTGCCAGCACCACTGGAGGATGGTATGGCTACACCTTC. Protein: CASTTGGWYGYTF.

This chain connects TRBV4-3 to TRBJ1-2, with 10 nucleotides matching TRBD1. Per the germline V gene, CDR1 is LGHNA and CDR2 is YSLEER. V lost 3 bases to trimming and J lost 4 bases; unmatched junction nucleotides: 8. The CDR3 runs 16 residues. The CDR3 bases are TGCGCCAGCAGCCAGCTTACCGGACAGGGGGGCTATGGCTACACCTTC. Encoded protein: CASSQLTGQGGYGYTF.

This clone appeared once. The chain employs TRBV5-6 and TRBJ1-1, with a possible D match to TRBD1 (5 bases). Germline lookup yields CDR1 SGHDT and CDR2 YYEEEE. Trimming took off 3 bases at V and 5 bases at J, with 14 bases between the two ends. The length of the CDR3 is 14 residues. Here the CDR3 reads CASSSQGGRTEAFF. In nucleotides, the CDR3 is TGTGCCAGCAGCTCCCAGGGTGGGCGAACTGAAGCTTTCTTT.

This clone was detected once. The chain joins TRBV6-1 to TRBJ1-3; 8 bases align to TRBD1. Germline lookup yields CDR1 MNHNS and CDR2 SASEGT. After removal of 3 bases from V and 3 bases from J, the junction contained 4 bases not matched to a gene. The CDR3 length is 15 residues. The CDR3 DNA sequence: TGTGCCAGCAGTGAGGACAGGGACGTTGGAAACACCATATATTTT. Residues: CASSEDRDVGNTIYF.